The T cell receptor beta chain described here comes from a study of cytomegalovirus exposure and HLA in healthy donors. The CDR3 extends over 15 amino acids. Germline V gene lookup returns CDR1 SGHKS and CDR2 YYEKEE (reference sequence). V lost 1 base and J lost 0, with 10 bases in between. The study ran its PCR with 60 Vbeta and 13 Jbeta primers. Using immunoSEQ multiplex PCR, the repertoire was profiled, and TCRdb retains in-frame clones only, with some absent. The sample contains about 98,000 clones, about four fifths of which appear only once. The sequencing sample was made of PBMCs. This TCR derives from a man aged 18-30 years in good health and CMV-seropositive. The V gene is TRBV5-5, the J gene TRBJ1-2; TRBD1 is a possible D gene (6 bases). The CDR3, as DNA: TGTGCCAGCAGCTTGAGACAGGCGGCTAACTATGGCTACACCTTC. This translates into CASSLRQAANYGYTF.